This T cell receptor (beta chain) was identified during a study of blood T cell repertoires in COVID-19. Study in general: Acute and convalescent COVID-19 samples came from the United States, Italy and Spain.

V gave up 4 bases and J gave up 7 bases; unmatched junction bases: 8. The CDR3 length is 15 residues. In germline, CDR1 is MGHDK, CDR2 SYGVNS. Profiling relied on immunoSEQ multiplex PCR, and the TCRdb table lists in-frame clones only, not all of them. The data show 190,000 or so clones, with about 90% seen just once and roughly 2.5% held by the top ten. This chain joins TRBV25-1 and TRBJ1-2, with 11 positions matching TRBD1. Input material: peripheral blood. The receptor was isolated from a man aged 40-55 years with active or convalescent COVID-19. CDR3: CASSARTGGYGGYTF. The CDR3 region has the DNA TGTGCCAGCAGTGCGCGGACAGGGGGCTACGGTGGCTACACCTTC.